Below are 2 T cell receptor beta chains sequenced from a single sample in a study of CD8 T cells in Susac syndrome. RNA was extracted with the RNeasy kit, and a quantity of roughly 0.5 to 1 ug was reverse transcribed using random hexamers. TCRdb reprocessed the immunoSEQ multiplex PCR reads with MiXCR, giving one entry per CDR3 protein. The data show 50,000 to 55,000 distinct CDR3 sequences, 85% to 95% seen once. Material: CD8+ T cells from PBMCs. The receptors come from a human donor with Susac syndrome.

The chain couples TRBV5-1 to TRBJ2-4; 7 nucleotides align to TRBD1. The length of the CDR3 is 15 residues. Trimming removed 3 bases from V and 3 bases from J; junction bases left unmatched: 6. Looked up from germline, CDR1 is SGHRS and CDR2 is YFSETQ. CDR3 amino acids: CASSWDRRLKNIQYF. The CDR3 DNA is TGCGCCAGCAGCTGGGACAGACGACTCAAAAACATTCAGTACTTC.

This chain connects TRBV30 to TRBJ1-2; D not certain. V was cut by 3 bases and J by 6 bases, with 11 bases left in between. The CDR3 spans 12 residues. CDR1 and CDR2 (germline): GTSNPN, SVGIG (reference sequence). This CDR3 is CAWSPRFNGYTF. CDR3 DNA sequence: TGTGCCTGGAGCCCCAGGTTTAATGGCTACACCTTC.